Below, 32 T cell receptor beta chains from the same sample are listed, as sequenced in a study of radiation and T cells in renal cell carcinoma. Indicated time point: baseline pretreatment blood. The sample's treatment: 15 Gy SBRT to primary tumor, nephrectomy 4 weeks later. Some clones are missing from TCRdb's copy, which holds only in-frame ones; the method was immunoSEQ multiplex PCR. Of approximately 140,000 clones in the sample, 88% were seen once. Sample: blood, taken from a patient whose treatment included radiotherapy and nephrectomy. Receptor source: a woman aged 70-85 years with renal cell carcinoma.

Written as DNA, the CDR3 is TGTGCCAGCAGCTTGGTCGGGTATAGCAATCAGCCCCAGCATTTT. It specifies CASSLVGYSNQPQHF. V usage is TRBV5-4 and J usage is TRBJ1-5; D call uncertain. The V end was cut by 0 bases, the J end by 0 bases, with 7 bases between. This CDR3 is built from 15 residues. Germline CDR1 and CDR2: SGHNT and YYREEE (reference sequence).

The chain is built from TRBV7-6 and TRBJ2-7; 11 bases are shared with TRBD1. Germline V lookup: CDR1 SGHVS, CDR2 FNYEAQ. V was pared by 5 bases and J by 0 bases, with 9 bases of the junction left unmatched. The CDR3 loop spans 17 amino acids. The CDR3 nucleotides read TGTGCCAGCAGCCTGGGGGCGGGACAGGGGGGCTCCTACGAGCAGTACTTC. It is translated as CASSLGAGQGGSYEQYF. The full variable domain, in which reference TRBV7-6 and TRBJ2-7 provide the parts outside the CDR3, is GAGVSQSPRYKVTKRGQDVALRCDPISGHVSLYWYRQALGQGPEFLTYFNYEAQQDKSGLPNDRFSAERPEGSISTLTIQRTEQRDSAMYRCASSLGAGQGGSYEQYFGPGTRLTVT.

This clone was seen just once. The genes are TRBV19 and TRBJ1-5; 8 nucleotides align to TRBD1. The CDR3 covers 17 residues. V gave up 9 bases and J gave up 0 bases; unmatched junction bases: 13. Germline V CDR1 and CDR2: LNHDA, SQIVND (reference sequence). CDR3 bases: TGTGCCAGCAAAAGACAGGGGTCGGGAGTTAGCAATCAGCCCCAGCATTTT. Its translation is CASKRQGSGVSNQPQHF.

The chain recombines TRBV6-6 with TRBJ1-4; D is undetermined. There are 12 residues in the CDR3. Germline V CDR1 and CDR2: MNHNY, SVGAGI (reference sequence). Trimming took off 6 bases at V and 12 bases at J, with 14 bases between the two ends. DNA for the CDR3: TGTGCCAGCAGCCCTCCCCAGAAGGAACTGTTTTTT. It translates to CASSPPQKELFF.

The chain links TRBV11-2 to TRBJ2-7; TRBD1 or TRBD2 may be the D gene (5 bases each). Germline V gene lookup returns CDR1 SGHAT and CDR2 FQNNGV. Deletions cut 3 bases from V and 0 bases from J, with 12 bases between. This CDR3 spans 15 amino acids. In DNA, the CDR3 is TGTGCCAGCAGCTTCCTACGGGACCGCTCCTACGAGCAGTACTTC. This translates into CASSFLRDRSYEQYF.

The chain is built from TRBV5-1 and TRBJ1-1; D gene unclear. Germline CDR1 and CDR2: SGHRS and YFSETQ. The length of the CDR3 is 16 residues. The V gene lost 2 bases and the J gene lost 1 base, with 15 bases spanning the gap. CDR3 sequence: CASSLFSGSQNTEAFF. The DNA for the CDR3 is TGCGCCAGCAGCTTATTCTCGGGGTCCCAGAACACTGAAGCTTTCTTT.

J is TRBJ2-5 and V is TRBV11-2, with D perhaps matching TRBD2 (5 bases). Germline loops: CDR1 SGHAT, CDR2 FQNNGV. V was shortened by 3 bases and J by 5 bases, with 7 bases between the two germline ends. The CDR3 is 12 residues long. The CDR3 loop reads CASSFWEETQYF. The CDR3 DNA sequence: TGTGCCAGCAGCTTTTGGGAGGAGACCCAGTACTTC.

This clone was seen a handful of times. The J gene is TRBJ2-3, the V gene TRBV7-2; D tentatively reads TRBD1 or TRBD2 (6 bases each). The CDR3 consists of 14 residues. In germline, CDR1 is SGHTA, CDR2 FQGNSA. Trimming shortened V by 5 bases and J by 3 bases, and 12 bases separated the two germline ends. For the CDR3, the DNA is TGTGCCAGCAGCCCGGGGGCGCTGACAGATACGCAGTATTTT. Its protein product is CASSPGALTDTQYF. Complete variable domain (other parts from reference TRBV7-2 and TRBJ2-3): GAGVSQSPSNKVTEKGKDVELRCDPISGHTALYWYRQSLGQGLEFLIYFQGNSAPDKSGLPSDRFSAERTGGSVSTLTIQRTQQEDSAVYLCASSPGALTDTQYFGPGTRLTVL.

The rearrangement uses TRBV5-4 and TRBJ2-7, with 14 bases matching TRBD2. Per the germline V gene, CDR1 is SGHNT and CDR2 is YYREEE (reference sequence). This CDR3 has 15 residues. Trimming removed 5 bases from V and 4 bases from J; junction bases left unmatched: 5. CDR3 protein: CASSRTSGGRYEQYF. CDR3 coding DNA: TGTGCCAGCAGTCGGACTAGCGGGGGGCGATACGAGCAGTACTTC.

The gene calls are TRBV19 and TRBJ1-2; D is uncertain. V was cut by 2 bases and J by 8 bases, with 15 bases left in between. The CDR3 contains 14 residues. Looked up from germline, CDR1 is LNHDA and CDR2 is SQIVND (reference sequence). In DNA, the CDR3 is TGTGCCAGTAGTATAACCGGACCTCTAAGGGGCTACACCTTC. Residues: CASSITGPLRGYTF. Combining the CDR3 with reference TRBV19 and TRBJ1-2 gives the whole variable domain DGGITQSPKYLFRKEGQNVTLSCEQNLNHDAMYWYRQDPGQGLRLIYYSQIVNDFQKGDIAEGYSVSREKKESFPLTVTSAQKNPTAFYLCASSITGPLRGYTFGSGTRLTVV.

CDR3: CASSTGTGTANEKLFF. In DNA form, the CDR3 reads TGTGCCAGTAGTACCGGAACCGGGACCGCGAATGAAAAACTGTTTTTT. The V and J genes are TRBV19 and TRBJ1-4; D possibly corresponds to TRBD1 (5 bases). Germline loops: CDR1 LNHDA, CDR2 SQIVND (reference sequence). CDR3 length: 16 amino acids. V dropped 4 bases and J dropped 5 bases, with 17 bases sitting between them.

This clone was seen only once. The chain uses TRBV5-1 and TRBJ2-5; 13 positions agree with TRBD2. Trimming at V came to 4 bases and at J to 5 bases, leaving 5 bases not matched to a gene. Germline V gives CDR1 SGHRS, CDR2 YFSETQ. This CDR3 is 15 amino acids long. CDR3 DNA sequence: TGCGCCAGCAGCCCCCTGACTAGCGGGGGGGAGACCCAGTACTTC. As protein: CASSPLTSGGETQYF.

This chain links TRBV28 with TRBJ1-1, with a tentative D call TRBD1 (6 bases). Germline CDR1 and CDR2: MDHEN and SYDVKM. V gave up 10 bases and J gave up 3 bases, with 24 bases separating them. The CDR3 has 16 amino acids. This chain's CDR3 is CATLWDMHSGYTEAFF. The CDR3, as DNA: TGTGCCACTCTATGGGACATGCACTCGGGTTACACTGAAGCTTTCTTT. The complete variable domain, with remaining parts taken from reference TRBV28 and TRBJ1-1, reads DVKVTQSSRYLVKRTGEKVFLECVQDMDHENMFWYRQDPGLGLRLIYFSYDVKMKEKGDIPEGYSVSREKKERFSLILESASTNQTSMYLCATLWDMHSGYTEAFFGQGTRLTVV.

The chain links TRBV5-1 to TRBJ2-2, with a weak D call TRBD1 (6 bases). Germline V gene sequence: CDR1 SGHRS, CDR2 YFSETQ. V lost 3 bases, J lost 4 bases, and 13 bases lay in between. The CDR3 has 15 residues. The CDR3 region has the DNA TGCGCCAGCAGCTCTCCCGGGACAACCACCGGGGAGCTGTTTTTT. Translated, it gives CASSSPGTTTGELFF.

This chain uses TRBV18 with TRBJ1-1; 9 bases align to TRBD1. The CDR3 loop spans 16 amino acids. Germline trimming cut 6 bases from V and 0 bases from J; bases unmatched to any gene: 8. Germline V gives CDR1 KGHSH, CDR2 LQKENI. This CDR3 is CASSRRTGVMNTEAFF. The CDR3 nucleotides are TGTGCCAGCTCGCGGCGGACAGGGGTGATGAACACTGAAGCTTTCTTT.

V is TRBV6-5 and J is TRBJ2-2; TRBD2 might be the D (6 bases). V was pared by 6 bases and J by 5 bases, with 16 bases between. CDR1 MNHEY and CDR2 SVGAGI come from the germline V gene. The CDR3 totals 15 residues. The CDR3 region is CASRAPGVVTGELFF. The CDR3 DNA is TGTGCCAGCAGGGCTCCGGGGGTCGTAACCGGGGAGCTGTTTTTT.

This chain connects TRBV19 to TRBJ1-4; no definite D call. CDR1 and CDR2 (germline): LNHDA, SQIVND (reference sequence). The V end lost 7 bases, the J end lost 1 base, and 10 bases lay between the germline ends. This CDR3 contains 14 residues. CDR3 residues: CASNRVGTNEKLFF. In nucleotides, the CDR3 is TGTGCCAGTAATCGGGTGGGAACTAATGAAAAACTGTTTTTT.

V is TRBV11-2 and J is TRBJ1-6; no definite D call. Trimming pared 1 base from V and 2 bases from J, leaving 15 bases between. There are 18 residues in the CDR3. CDR1 and CDR2 from the germline V gene are SGHAT and FQNNGV. CDR3 sequence reads: CASSLVLVGPPYNSPLHF. In DNA, the CDR3 is TGTGCCAGCAGCTTAGTGTTGGTTGGTCCGCCCTATAATTCACCCCTCCACTTT. Variable domain in full (rest from reference TRBV11-2 and TRBJ1-6): EAGVAQSPRYKIIEKRQSVAFWCNPISGHATLYWYQQILGQGPKLLIQFQNNGVVDDSQLPKDRFSAERLKGVDSTLKIQPAKLEDSAVYLCASSLVLVGPPYNSPLHFGNGTRLTVT.

The genes are TRBV7-2 and TRBJ2-4, with TRBD2 identical over 8 bases. Trimming cost V 5 bases and J 8 bases; bases outside gene matches: 11. The CDR3 consists of 15 residues. Germline V gene lookup returns CDR1 SGHTA and CDR2 FQGNSA. The CDR3 sequence: CASSLSGTSWYIQYF. The CDR3 bases are TGTGCCAGCAGCCTTTCCGGGACTAGTTGGTACATTCAGTACTTC. Variable domain in full (rest from reference TRBV7-2 and TRBJ2-4): GAGVSQSPSNKVTEKGKDVELRCDPISGHTALYWYRQSLGQGLEFLIYFQGNSAPDKSGLPSDRFSAERTGGSVSTLTIQRTQQEDSAVYLCASSLSGTSWYIQYFGAGTRLSVL.

This sequence joins TRBV7-2 and TRBJ2-2; D not certain. The CDR3 extends over 16 amino acids. The V end lost 7 bases, the J end lost 4 bases, and 19 bases lay between the germline ends. CDR1 and CDR2 from the germline V gene are SGHTA and FQGNSA. The CDR3 loop reads CASNKWTPLGTGELFF. The CDR3 DNA reads as TGTGCCAGCAACAAGTGGACCCCCTTGGGCACCGGGGAGCTGTTTTTT.

The rearrangement links TRBV6-6 to TRBJ2-7; D unresolved. The length of the CDR3 is 12 residues. From germline, CDR1 is MNHNY and CDR2 SVGAGI (reference sequence). V lost 5 bases and J 1 base, leaving 6 bases between the germline ends. The CDR3 here is CASSPGSYEQYF. The CDR3 nucleotides read TGTGCCAGCAGTCCTGGATCCTACGAGCAGTACTTC.

V gene TRBV6-6 combines with J gene TRBJ1-6; TRBD1 might be the D (5 bases). There are 14 residues in the CDR3. Germline V lookup: CDR1 MNHNY, CDR2 SVGAGI (reference sequence). Trimming took off 5 bases at V and 13 bases at J, with 18 bases between the two ends. The CDR3 sequence: CASSEGRFSAPLHF. The CDR3 coding sequence is TGTGCCAGCAGTGAGGGACGTTTCTCGGCGCCCCTCCACTTT.

V is TRBV20-1 and J is TRBJ2-7; D remains ambiguous. The CDR3 runs 11 residues. Per the germline V gene, CDR1 is DFQATT and CDR2 is SNEGSKA (reference sequence). The ends were cut back, 2 bases at V and 7 bases at J, with 9 bases in the middle. Written as DNA, the CDR3 is TGCAGTGCTAGACGCACTACGGAGCAGTACTTC. Translated: CSARRTTEQYF.

The chain combines TRBV18 with TRBJ1-6, with 7 bases aligning to TRBD1. V trimming: 3 bases; J trimming: 5 bases; junction bases outside the gene matches: 7. Looked up from germline, CDR1 is KGHSH and CDR2 is LQKENI. CDR3 length: 16 residues. The CDR3 loop is CASSPTAGTDNSPLHF. The CDR3 nucleotides read TGTGCCAGCTCACCCACCGCCGGGACAGATAATTCACCCCTCCACTTT.

The chain recombines TRBV5-1 with TRBJ2-5, with a weak D call TRBD2 (6 bases). V was cut by 0 bases and J by 0 bases, with 9 bases left in between. CDR3 length: 15 residues. Per germline, CDR1 SGHRS and CDR2 YFSETQ. The CDR3, as DNA: TGCGCCAGCAGCTTGGCTAGCGAGTACCAAGAGACCCAGTACTTC. Translated: CASSLASEYQETQYF.

V usage is TRBV7-2 and J usage is TRBJ2-7; 7 nucleotides agree with TRBD2. Germline CDR1 reads SGHTA; CDR2 reads FQGNSA. The V gene end was trimmed by 4 bases and the J gene end by 2 bases; junction bases not matched to a gene: 8. The CDR3 consists of 15 residues. CDR3 amino acids: CASSSQYGGTYEQYF. The CDR3 coding sequence is TGTGCCAGCAGCTCCCAATACGGGGGGACCTACGAGCAGTACTTC. Variable domain in full (rest from reference TRBV7-2 and TRBJ2-7): GAGVSQSPSNKVTEKGKDVELRCDPISGHTALYWYRQSLGQGLEFLIYFQGNSAPDKSGLPSDRFSAERTGGSVSTLTIQRTQQEDSAVYLCASSSQYGGTYEQYFGPGTRLTVT.

This clone was counted a single time. This chain connects TRBV9 to TRBJ2-7; D is perhaps TRBD2 (6 bases). V gave up 0 bases and J gave up 7 bases, with 14 bases separating them. The CDR3 consists of 14 residues. In germline, CDR1 is SGDLS, CDR2 YYNGEE. The chain's CDR3 is CASSVGTAGREQYF. In DNA, the CDR3 is TGTGCCAGCAGCGTAGGGACCGCAGGGAGGGAGCAGTACTTC.

This clone was found once. This chain joins TRBV11-3 and TRBJ1-3; D gene ambiguous. The CDR3 extends over 16 amino acids. The ends were cut back, 1 base at V and 0 bases at J, with 10 bases in the middle. Germline CDR1 is SGHNT and CDR2 is YENEEA. CDR3 DNA: TGTGCCAGCAGCTTAGTTGGCTCCTTCTCTGGAAACACCATATATTTT. This codes for CASSLVGSFSGNTIYF.

The chain is built from TRBV5-6 and TRBJ2-7; no firm D call. This CDR3 is built from 13 residues. CDR1 is SGHDT and CDR2 is YYEEEE in the germline V gene. Trimming took 0 bases from V and 4 from J, leaving 8 bases between them. The DNA of the CDR3 is TGTGCCAGCAGCTTGGATCCGAGTTACGAGCAGTACTTC. This sequence encodes CASSLDPSYEQYF.

The chain links TRBV7-8 to TRBJ1-5; 10 bases line up with TRBD1. The CDR3 runs 15 residues. The V gene's germline CDR1 is SGHVS and CDR2 FQNEAQ. V trimming: 4 bases; J trimming: 11 bases; junction bases outside the gene matches: 11. In nucleotides, the CDR3 is TGTGCCAGCAGCTCGTTCCCGGACAGGGGGTCAGCCCAGCATTTT. Translated: CASSSFPDRGSAQHF.

V usage is TRBV7-2 and J usage is TRBJ1-2; 8 nucleotides match TRBD1. Losses at the gene ends were 5 bases for V and 5 bases for J; bases not matched to a gene: 7. The germline V gene has CDR1 SGHTA and CDR2 FQGNSA. The CDR3 is 14 residues long. The CDR3 DNA reads TGTGCCAGCAGCAAGGGACAGGCGCTTTATGGCTACACCTTC. This translates into CASSKGQALYGYTF.

The sample holds one count of this clone. V usage is TRBV12-5 and J usage is TRBJ2-1; 12 positions agree with TRBD2. The CDR3 runs 14 residues. Germline V CDR1 and CDR2: LGHNT, FRNRAP. V trimming: 6 bases; J trimming: 6 bases; junction bases outside the gene matches: 3. The CDR3 sequence: CASGSSGGANEQFF. The CDR3 nucleotides read TGTGCTAGTGGGTCTAGCGGGGGGGCCAATGAGCAGTTCTTC.